The text below deals with one TCR beta chain. Its antigen is not identified. The data were taken from a study of Ad26.COV2.S vaccination and SARS-CoV-2 variants. Study in general: Recipients of Ad26.COV2.S got it intramuscularly, once or twice 56 days apart. Notes on the study in general: Vaccinees reportedly had broad spike-specific CD8+ and CD4+ T cell responses.

Treatment in this sample: some 20 received Ad26.COV2.S at low or high dose, single or two shots; several received placebo; per-sample allocation not given. It was on day 63 after the first vaccine or placebo injection that samples were taken. Some clones are missing from TCRdb's copy, which holds only in-frame ones; the method was immunoSEQ multiplex PCR. The sample lists hundreds of thousands of clones; 92% were seen once. The clonotype was recovered from a person aged 18-60 years who received the Ad26.COV2.S COVID-19 vaccine or a placebo. Sample: peripheral blood, taken in a trial of Ad26.COV2.S vaccine versus placebo.

CDR3 nucleotide sequence: TGCGCCAGCAGCCCCTCCCTGCAGGCTGGGGAAGCTTTCTTT. As protein: CASSPSLQAGEAFF. The genes are TRBV4-1 and TRBJ1-1, with no clear D. CDR3 length: 14 amino acids. V was clipped by 4 bases and J by 8 bases, with 17 bases between them. From germline, CDR1 is MGHRA and CDR2 YSYEKL.